This passage covers 7 T cell receptor beta chains from one sample sequenced in a study of T cells in Graves' hyperthyroidism and ophthalmopathy. RNA transcripts gave rise to amplified TCR beta CDR3 regions. HTBI primers were employed in a first-round RT-PCR of the TCR CDR3. TCRdb reanalysed the multiplex PCR reads using MiXCR and keeps one entry per CDR3 protein. The repertoire includes hundreds of thousands of distinct CDR3 sequences, over 12% of them detected once, and around 4.1% sits in the top ten. Sequenced sample: blood. These receptors were obtained from a middle-aged woman with Graves' ophthalmopathy.

In its sample, this clonotype was seen many times. The rearrangement links TRBV6-5 to TRBJ2-5; 13 bases are a match to TRBD2. V gave up 2 bases and J gave up 3 bases; unmatched junction bases: 3. The CDR3 is 16 residues long. CDR1 and CDR2 (germline): MNHEY, SVGAGI. CDR3 in amino acids: CASSYPGLAGEETQYF. CDR3 DNA sequence: TGTGCCAGCAGTTACCCAGGACTAGCGGGAGAAGAGACCCAGTACTTC.

In this sample, this clonotype turned up many times. This chain links TRBV20-1 with TRBJ2-7; 7 positions agree with TRBD2. This CDR3 has 14 amino acids. CDR1 and CDR2 from the germline V gene are DFQATT and SNEGSKA (reference sequence). Trimming took 4 bases from V and 4 from J; bases not matched to a gene: 10. In DNA, the CDR3 is TGCAGTGCTAAAAGGGCTAGCGGATTTTACGAGCAGTACTTC. As protein: CSAKRASGFYEQYF.

This clonotype was seen ten or more times. The V and J genes are TRBV28 and TRBJ1-3; no clear D. The V gene lost 11 bases and the J gene lost 2 bases, with 16 bases spanning the gap. The CDR3 totals 14 residues. Per germline, CDR1 MDHEN and CDR2 SYDVKM. CDR3 sequence: CAAGHLSTGNTIYF. The DNA of the CDR3 is TGTGCCGCCGGTCACCTCTCGACTGGAAACACCATATATTTT.

This clonotype was observed at least ten times. The chain uses TRBV6-2 or TRBV6-3 and TRBJ2-5; D ambiguous. Deletions cut 6 bases from V and 5 bases from J, with 16 bases between. CDR3 length: 14 residues. The germline V gene encodes CDR1 MNHEY and CDR2 SVGEGT. CDR3 protein: CASSLGTVDETQYF. The CDR3 DNA reads as TGTGCCAGCAGCCTGGGTACAGTGGATGAGACCCAGTACTTC.

This sequence joins TRBV4-2 and TRBJ2-7; D is perhaps TRBD2 (6 bases). CDR3 length: 16 amino acids. V was shortened by 4 bases and J by 3 bases, with 19 bases between the two germline ends. Germline CDR1 and CDR2: LGHNA and YNFKEQ. CDR3 coding DNA: TGTGCCAGCAGCCCGCCCGGTGGCCGGGGGAACTACGAGCAGTACTTC. Residues: CASSPPGGRGNYEQYF.

The V and J genes are TRBV4-3 and TRBJ2-5, with 11 bases matching TRBD2. Germline assignment: CDR1 LGHNA and CDR2 YSLEER. Germline trimming cut 4 bases from V and 10 bases from J; bases unmatched to any gene: 11. The CDR3 loop spans 15 amino acids. The CDR3 sequence: CASSPRLAGPQDQYF. Written as DNA, the CDR3 is TGCGCCAGCAGCCCACGACTAGCGGGACCCCAGGACCAGTACTTC.

This clonotype was found many times. The chain is built from TRBV6-5 and TRBJ1-1, with 7 bases fitting TRBD1. CDR1 and CDR2 (germline): MNHEY, SVGAGI. The CDR3 extends over 15 amino acids. V shed 0 bases, J shed 7 bases, and the junction held 8 bases outside the gene matches. CDR3 residues: CASSYSFEGADEAFF. The CDR3 DNA reads TGTGCCAGCAGTTACTCCTTCGAGGGGGCGGATGAAGCTTTCTTT.